Reported below is one T cell receptor beta chain. Data came from immunoSEQ multiplex PCR; TCRdb stores just in-frame clones and leaves some out. The sample has over 100,000 clones, around nine tenths seen once; the top ten hold 15% to 20%. The record originates from a study of T cell responses to AZD1222 COVID-19 vaccine. With 0 bases clipped from V and 8 bases from J, the junction kept 13 bases outside the gene matches. CDR3 length equals 17 residues. CDR1 MRHNA and CDR2 SNTAGT come from the germline V gene. Source: peripheral blood, taken on day 0 of AZD1222 vaccination. The clonotype comes from an adult in good health. V gene TRBV6-4 combines with J gene TRBJ1-3; 7 bases are a match to TRBD1. The CDR3 region has the DNA TGTGCCAGCAGTGACTCGAGAGTAGGGGGCGCCCCCCACACCATATATTTT. Translating it yields CASSDSRVGGAPHTIYF.